This T cell receptor beta chain was sequenced in a study of Graves' ophthalmopathy and Graves' hyperthyroidism. About this clonotype itself: The antigen is undetermined.

TCR beta CDR3 amplification used RNA transcripts. First-round RT-PCR used HTBI primers; second-round multiplex PCR followed. From the multiplex PCR reads, TCRdb called clonotypes with MiXCR, one entry per CDR3 protein. The table has almost 750,000 distinct CDR3 sequences, roughly 41% seen once. General study results and limits: Blood also contained most of the expanded thyroid clonotypes above 0.001 frequency.

The junction had 10 bases not matched to a gene; V was cut back by 8 bases and J by 4 bases. The CDR3 covers 14 residues. Germline loops: CDR1 ENHRY, CDR2 SYGVKD. Sequencing was carried out using peripheral blood. The sequence was obtained from an adult man with Graves' ophthalmopathy. The rearrangement joins TRBV10-3 to TRBJ1-1; 7 bases map to TRBD1. CDR3 DNA sequence: TGTGCCATCTTGAGGGGGCACAGGGGCACTGAAGCTTTCTTT. It translates to CAILRGHRGTEAFF.